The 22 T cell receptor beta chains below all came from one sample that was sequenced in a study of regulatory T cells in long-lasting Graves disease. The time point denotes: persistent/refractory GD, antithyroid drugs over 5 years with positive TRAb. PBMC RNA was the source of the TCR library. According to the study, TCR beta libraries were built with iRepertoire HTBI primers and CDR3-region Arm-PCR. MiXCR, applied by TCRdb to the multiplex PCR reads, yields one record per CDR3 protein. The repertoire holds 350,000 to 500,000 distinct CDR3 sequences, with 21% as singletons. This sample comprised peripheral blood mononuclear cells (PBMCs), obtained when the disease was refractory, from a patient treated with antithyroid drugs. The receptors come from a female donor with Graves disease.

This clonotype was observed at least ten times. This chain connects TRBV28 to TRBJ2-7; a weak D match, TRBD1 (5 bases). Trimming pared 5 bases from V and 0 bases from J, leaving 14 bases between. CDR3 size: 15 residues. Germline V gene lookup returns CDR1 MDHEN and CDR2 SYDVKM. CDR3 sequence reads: CASSTPLTASYEQYF. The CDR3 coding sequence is TGTGCCAGCAGTACACCCTTGACAGCCTCCTACGAGCAGTACTTC.

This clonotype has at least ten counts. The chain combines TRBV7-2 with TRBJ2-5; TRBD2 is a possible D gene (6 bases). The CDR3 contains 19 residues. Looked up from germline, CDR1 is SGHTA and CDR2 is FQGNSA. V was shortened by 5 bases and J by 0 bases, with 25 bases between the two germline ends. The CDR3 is CASSPRAGRRGQYQETQYF. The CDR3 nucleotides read TGTGCCAGCAGCCCCCGGGCGGGACGCCGGGGCCAGTACCAAGAGACCCAGTACTTC.

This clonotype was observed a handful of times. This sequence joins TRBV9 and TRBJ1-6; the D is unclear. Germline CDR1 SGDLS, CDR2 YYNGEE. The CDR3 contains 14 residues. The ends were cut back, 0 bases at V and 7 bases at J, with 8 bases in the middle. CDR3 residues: CASSVEGENSPLHF. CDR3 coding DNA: TGTGCCAGCAGCGTAGAGGGTGAAAATTCACCCCTCCACTTT.

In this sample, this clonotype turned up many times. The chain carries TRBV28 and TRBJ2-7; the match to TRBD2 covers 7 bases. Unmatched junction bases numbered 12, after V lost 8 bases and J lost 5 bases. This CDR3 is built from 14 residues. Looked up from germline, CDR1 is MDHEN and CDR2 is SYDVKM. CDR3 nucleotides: TGTGCCAGCCTGGGAGTGGCGGGAGACAACGAGCAGTACTTC. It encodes CASLGVAGDNEQYF.

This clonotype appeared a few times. CDR3 region: CASSFDVWGVGGFTDTQYF. The CDR3 DNA follows: TGTGCCAGCAGTTTTGACGTTTGGGGGGTTGGCGGGTTCACAGATACGCAGTATTTT. The J gene is TRBJ2-3, the V gene TRBV28; weak D call: TRBD2 (6 bases). Trimming pared 3 bases from V and 2 bases from J, leaving 24 bases between. CDR1 is MDHEN and CDR2 is SYDVKM in the germline V gene. This CDR3 spans 19 amino acids.

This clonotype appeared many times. In nucleotides, the CDR3 is TGTGCCAGCAGTCCCGGGTGGGGAAGGAACGAGCAGTACTTC. Amino acid sequence: CASSPGWGRNEQYF. The chain has TRBV28 and TRBJ2-7; no definite D call. Trimming took 5 bases from V and 5 from J, leaving 16 bases between them. CDR1 is MDHEN, CDR2 SYDVKM, per germline. The CDR3 covers 14 residues.

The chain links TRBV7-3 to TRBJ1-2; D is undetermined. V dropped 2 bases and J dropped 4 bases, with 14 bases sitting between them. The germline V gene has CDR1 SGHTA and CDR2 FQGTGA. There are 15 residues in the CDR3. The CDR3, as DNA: TGTGCCAGCAGCTTAGAATTCGCAGGCGTCTATGGCTACACCTTC. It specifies CASSLEFAGVYGYTF.

The CDR3 loop reads CASSSRQGGGNEQFF. CDR3 in DNA: TGTGCCAGCAGTTCAAGACAGGGTGGAGGCAATGAGCAGTTCTTC. J is TRBJ2-1 and V is TRBV12-3 or TRBV12-4; the match to TRBD1 covers 7 bases. CDR3 length equals 15 residues. V dropped 4 bases and J dropped 6; count of bases not matched to a gene: 9.

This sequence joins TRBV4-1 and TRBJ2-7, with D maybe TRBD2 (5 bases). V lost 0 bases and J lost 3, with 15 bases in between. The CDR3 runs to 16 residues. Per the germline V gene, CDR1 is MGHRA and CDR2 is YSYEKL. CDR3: CASSQEGNGGFYEQYF. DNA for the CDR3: TGCGCCAGCAGCCAAGAGGGCAATGGAGGCTTCTACGAGCAGTACTTC.

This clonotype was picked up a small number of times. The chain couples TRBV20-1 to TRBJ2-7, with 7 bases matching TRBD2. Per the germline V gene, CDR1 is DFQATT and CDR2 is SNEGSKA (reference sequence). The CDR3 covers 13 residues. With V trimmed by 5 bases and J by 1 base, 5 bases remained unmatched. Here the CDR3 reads CSAGGSASYEQYF. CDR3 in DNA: TGCAGTGCTGGCGGGAGTGCATCCTACGAGCAGTACTTC.

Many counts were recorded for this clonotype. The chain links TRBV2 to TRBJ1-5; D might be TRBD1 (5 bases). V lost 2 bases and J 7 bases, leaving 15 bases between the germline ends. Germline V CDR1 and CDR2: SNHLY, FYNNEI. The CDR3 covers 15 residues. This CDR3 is CASSETRGTGQPQHF. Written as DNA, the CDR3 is TGTGCCAGCAGTGAAACGAGGGGTACGGGGCAGCCCCAGCATTTT.

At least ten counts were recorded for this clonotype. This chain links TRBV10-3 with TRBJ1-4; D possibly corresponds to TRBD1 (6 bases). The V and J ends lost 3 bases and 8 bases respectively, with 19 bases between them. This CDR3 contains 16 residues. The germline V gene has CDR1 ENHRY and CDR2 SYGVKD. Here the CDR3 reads CAISDSVIRGGEKLFF. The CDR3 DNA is TGTGCCATCAGTGATTCGGTGATTCGAGGGGGAGAAAAACTGTTTTTT.

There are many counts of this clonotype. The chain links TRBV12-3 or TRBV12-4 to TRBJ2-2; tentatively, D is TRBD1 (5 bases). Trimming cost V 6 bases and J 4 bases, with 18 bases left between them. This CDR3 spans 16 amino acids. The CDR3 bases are TGTGCCAGCAGATTTTCTATGCAGGGTGGCACCGGGGAGCTGTTTTTT. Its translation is CASRFSMQGGTGELFF.

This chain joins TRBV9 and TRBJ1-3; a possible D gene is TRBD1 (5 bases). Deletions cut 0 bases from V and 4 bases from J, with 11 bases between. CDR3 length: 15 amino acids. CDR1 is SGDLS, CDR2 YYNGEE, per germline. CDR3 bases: TGTGCCAGCAGCGTAGAAGGGGCAGCCGGAAACACCATATATTTT. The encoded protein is CASSVEGAAGNTIYF. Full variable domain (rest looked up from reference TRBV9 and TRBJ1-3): DSGVTQTPKHLITATGQRVTLRCSPRSGDLSVYWYQQSLDQGLQFLIQYYNGEERAKGNILERFSAQQFPDLHSELNLSSLELGDSALYFCASSVEGAAGNTIYFGEGSWLTVV.

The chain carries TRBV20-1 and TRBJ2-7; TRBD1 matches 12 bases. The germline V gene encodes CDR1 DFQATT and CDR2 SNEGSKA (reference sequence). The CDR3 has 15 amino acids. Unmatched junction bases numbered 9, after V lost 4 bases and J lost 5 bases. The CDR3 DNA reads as TGCAGTGCTACAGCCTGGGGACAGGGGGCGGACGAGCAGTACTTC. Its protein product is CSATAWGQGADEQYF.

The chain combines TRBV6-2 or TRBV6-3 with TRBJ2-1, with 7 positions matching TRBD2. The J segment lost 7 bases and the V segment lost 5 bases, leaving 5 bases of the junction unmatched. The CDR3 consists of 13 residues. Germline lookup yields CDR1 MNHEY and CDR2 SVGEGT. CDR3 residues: CASSGLGSNEQFF. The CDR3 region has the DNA TGTGCCAGCAGTGGACTAGGGTCGAATGAGCAGTTCTTC.

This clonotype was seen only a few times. The CDR3 spells CASSGNNEQFF. The CDR3 region has the DNA TGTGCCAGCAGTGGAAACAATGAGCAGTTCTTC. This chain joins TRBV6-1 and TRBJ2-1; D is uncertain. Germline CDR1 MNHNS, CDR2 SASEGT. CDR3 length equals 11 residues. Trimming shortened V by 4 bases and J by 5 bases, and 3 bases separated the two germline ends.

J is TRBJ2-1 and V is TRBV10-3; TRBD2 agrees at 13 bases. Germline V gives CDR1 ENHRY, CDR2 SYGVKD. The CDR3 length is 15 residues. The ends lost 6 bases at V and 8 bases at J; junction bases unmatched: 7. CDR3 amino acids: CAISRLAGGGDEQFF. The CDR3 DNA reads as TGTGCCATCAGCCGACTAGCGGGAGGTGGCGATGAGCAGTTCTTC.

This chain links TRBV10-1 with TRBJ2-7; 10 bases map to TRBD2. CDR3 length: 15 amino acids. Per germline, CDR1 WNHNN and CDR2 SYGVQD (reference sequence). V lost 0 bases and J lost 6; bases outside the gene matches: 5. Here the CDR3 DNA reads TGCGCCAGCAGTGAGTCAAGCGGGAGGGCCAGCGAGCAGTACTTC. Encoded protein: CASSESSGRASEQYF.

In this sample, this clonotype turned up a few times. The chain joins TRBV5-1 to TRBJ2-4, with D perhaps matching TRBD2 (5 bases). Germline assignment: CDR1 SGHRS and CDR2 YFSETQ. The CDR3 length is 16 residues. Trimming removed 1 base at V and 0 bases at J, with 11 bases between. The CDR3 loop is CASSLTTSGAKNIQYF. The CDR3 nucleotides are TGCGCCAGCAGCTTGACAACCAGCGGAGCCAAAAACATTCAGTACTTC.

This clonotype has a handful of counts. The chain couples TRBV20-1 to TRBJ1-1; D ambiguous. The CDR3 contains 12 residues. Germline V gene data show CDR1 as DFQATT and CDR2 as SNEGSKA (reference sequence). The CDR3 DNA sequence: TGCAAACCCGGAATGGCGGGAACTGAAGCTTTCTTT. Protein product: CKPGMAGTEAFF.

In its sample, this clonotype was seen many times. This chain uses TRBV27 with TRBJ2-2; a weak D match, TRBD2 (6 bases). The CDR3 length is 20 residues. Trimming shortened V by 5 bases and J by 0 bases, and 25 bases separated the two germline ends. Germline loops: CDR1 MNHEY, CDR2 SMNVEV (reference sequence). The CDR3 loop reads CASSGRSRESASSNTGELFF. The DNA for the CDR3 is TGTGCCAGCAGTGGGCGTTCCCGGGAGAGCGCCAGCTCGAACACCGGGGAGCTGTTTTTT.